This is a list of T cell receptor beta chains from one sample in a study of T cells expressing NK-cell markers. TCRdb re-called the 5' RACE reads, yielding one record per CDR3 amino acid sequence without DNA. This listing includes about 260,000 distinct CDR3 sequences. Specimen: blood T cells: a sorted CD56 or NKG2C T cell subset, CD4+ or CD8+ T cells, or bulk PBMC T cells (not recorded which). These receptors were taken from a woman between 18 and 70 years old in good health. CDR3s include the opening cysteine and the closing phenylalanine or tryptophan.

V gene: TRBV3-1
J gene: TRBJ1-6
CDR3 length: 15
CDR3 protein: CASSQVGGGYSPLHF

V gene: TRBV19
J gene: TRBJ2-5
CDR3 length: 16
CDR3 protein: CASSLGLAGGTETQYF

V gene: TRBV7-3
J gene: TRBJ2-1
CDR3 length: 14
CDR3 protein: CASSPTRGGPEQFF

V gene: TRBV28
J gene: TRBJ1-5
CDR3 length: 15
CDR3 protein: CASSPTGHSNQPQHF

V gene: TRBV20-1
J gene: TRBJ2-7
CDR3 length: 16
CDR3 protein: CSARLLGLAGGWEQYF

V gene: TRBV5-4
J gene: TRBJ2-3
CDR3 length: 14
CDR3 protein: CASSLLPSTDTQYF

V gene: TRBV20-1
J gene: TRBJ2-3
CDR3 length: 14
CDR3 protein: CSAIKRGITDTQYF

V gene: TRBV7-6
J gene: TRBJ2-7
CDR3 length: 15
CDR3 protein: CASSLLADTVHEQYF

V gene: TRBV29-1
J gene: TRBJ2-3
CDR3 length: 12
CDR3 protein: CSVRAGTDTQYF

V gene: TRBV20-1
J gene: TRBJ2-2
CDR3 length: 18
CDR3 protein: CSARAMSGRFANTGELFF

V gene: TRBV5-1
J gene: TRBJ2-1
CDR3 length: 15
CDR3 protein: CASSSLAESYNEQFF

V gene: TRBV7-9
J gene: TRBJ2-2
CDR3 length: 15
CDR3 protein: CASSRGLVSPGELFF

V gene: TRBV3-1
J gene: TRBJ2-1
CDR3 length: 14
CDR3 protein: CASRLGTAYNEQFF

V gene: TRBV19
J gene: TRBJ1-1
CDR3 length: 14
CDR3 protein: CASSIARLNTEAFF

V gene: TRBV12-3/TRBV12-4
J gene: TRBJ1-2
CDR3 length: 11
CDR3 protein: CASSLLGGYTF

V gene: TRBV6-5
J gene: TRBJ2-1
CDR3 length: 12
CDR3 protein: CASTGFGDEQFF

V gene: TRBV10-3
J gene: TRBJ1-5
CDR3 length: 16
CDR3 protein: CAISESAGEVGQPQHF

V gene: TRBV7-8
J gene: TRBJ2-5
CDR3 length: 16
CDR3 protein: CASSPRLPYTQETQYF

V gene: TRBV5-1
J gene: TRBJ1-2
CDR3 length: 11
CDR3 protein: CASSQGTEETF

V gene: TRBV29-1
J gene: TRBJ2-3
CDR3 length: 15
CDR3 protein: CSVGQGARGTDTQYF

V gene: TRBV5-1
J gene: TRBJ2-7
CDR3 length: 16
CDR3 protein: CASSLGFGGLSYEQYF

V gene: TRBV5-4
J gene: TRBJ1-6
CDR3 length: 13
CDR3 protein: CASSLTGQSPLHF

V gene: TRBV29-1
J gene: TRBJ2-3
CDR3 length: 14
CDR3 protein: CSAPVLGEPDTQYF

V gene: TRBV20-1
J gene: TRBJ2-5
CDR3 length: 14
CDR3 protein: CSASLDRGRETQYF

V gene: TRBV2
J gene: TRBJ2-5
CDR3 length: 14
CDR3 protein: CASSERQGMETQYF

V gene: TRBV28
J gene: TRBJ1-1
CDR3 length: 14
CDR3 protein: CASSSGGRGTEAFF

V gene: TRBV4-3
J gene: TRBJ1-4
CDR3 length: 16
CDR3 protein: CASSQDLHRGNEKLFF

V gene: TRBV25-1
J gene: TRBJ2-7
CDR3 length: 14
CDR3 protein: CASSGDRVDHEQYF

V gene: TRBV20-1
J gene: TRBJ2-7
CDR3 length: 16
CDR3 protein: CSARDPLAGEWYEQYF